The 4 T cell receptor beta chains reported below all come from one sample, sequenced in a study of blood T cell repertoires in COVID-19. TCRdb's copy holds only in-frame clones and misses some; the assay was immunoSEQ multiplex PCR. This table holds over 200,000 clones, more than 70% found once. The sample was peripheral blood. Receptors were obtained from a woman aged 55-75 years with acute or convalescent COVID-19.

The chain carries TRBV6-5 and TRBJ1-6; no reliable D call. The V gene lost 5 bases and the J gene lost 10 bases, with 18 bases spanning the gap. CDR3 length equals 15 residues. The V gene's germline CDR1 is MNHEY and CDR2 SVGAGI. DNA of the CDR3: TGTGCCAGCAGTACCCAGTACGGCGGCAGATCACCCCTCCACTTT. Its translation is CASSTQYGGRSPLHF.

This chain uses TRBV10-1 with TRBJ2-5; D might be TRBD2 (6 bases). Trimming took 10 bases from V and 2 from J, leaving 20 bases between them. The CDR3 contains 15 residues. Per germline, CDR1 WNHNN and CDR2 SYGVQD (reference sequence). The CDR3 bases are TGCGCCACCCCTTTGGAGGGGACCGTACAAGAGACCCAGTACTTC. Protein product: CATPLEGTVQETQYF.

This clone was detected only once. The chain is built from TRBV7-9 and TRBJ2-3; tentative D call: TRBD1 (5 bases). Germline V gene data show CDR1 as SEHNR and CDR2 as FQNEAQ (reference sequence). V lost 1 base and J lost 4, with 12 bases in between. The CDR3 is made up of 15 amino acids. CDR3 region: CASSLVAQGPDTQYF. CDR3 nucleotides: TGTGCCAGCAGCTTAGTAGCTCAGGGCCCAGATACGCAGTATTTT.

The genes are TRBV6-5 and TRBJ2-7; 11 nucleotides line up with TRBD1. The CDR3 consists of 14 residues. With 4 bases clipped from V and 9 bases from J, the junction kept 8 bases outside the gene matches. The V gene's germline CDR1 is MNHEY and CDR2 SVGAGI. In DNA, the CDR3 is TGTGCCAGCAGTTTATGGGACAGGGGGAGTGCGCAGTACTTC. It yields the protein CASSLWDRGSAQYF.